Here is one TCR beta chain with its context. The antigen it binds to is not known. Base qualities were left out, and no much larger clone turns up one base away. From V the trimming removes 7 bases and from J it removes 5 bases, while the gene matches leave 8 bases of the junction unaccounted for. The CDR3, from cysteine to phenylalanine, totals 14 residues. Just the 42-base CDR3 DNA is kept, in frame starting at base 1. RNA was extracted using the RNeasy kit, and about 0.45 to 1 microgram was reverse transcribed with random hexamers. The immunoSEQ multiplex PCR assay, covering 54 Vbeta and 13 Jbeta segments, was used to amplify TCR beta CDR3 regions. PCR amplification bias was corrected by using a synthetic template baseline for primer optimization and computational correction. For the original study's pipeline: Reads were assigned to V, D and J genes according to IMGT and analyzed in immunoSEQ Analyzer, with only productive sequences retained. Clonality was computed as one minus Shannon entropy normalized by log2 of the number of productive unique sequences. Public and private clones were assessed among the 100 most prevalent clones of each patient and control. A clone was defined as Susac-specific if it was absent from the healthy and MS cohorts, from about 1,100 published viral clones and from other ImmuneACCESS disease sequences. TCRdb passed the public sequencing reads through fastp at Q25 and MiXCR, retaining productive beta sequences. Merged by CDR3 protein, the rows form single entries marked with the most common genes and DNA. Here the V and J calls rest on TCRdb's processing, not on the authors' analysis. This sample comprises about 200,000 distinct CDR3 sequences, roughly 90% of them detected only once. The ten largest clones capture 0.1% to 0.15% of the sample.

The data stem from a study of CD8 T cells in Susac syndrome (dated by TCRdb to the late 2010s). Regarding the complete study: Whether CD8+ T cell activation and differentiation in Susac syndrome was antigen driven was tested using repertoire sequencing. Clonality of the CD8+ T cell repertoire was compared between about a dozen healthy donors, approximately 14 Susac syndrome patients and about 15 multiple sclerosis patients. Study-level results and caveats: The study acknowledged that relatively few individuals were included in the TCR sequencing and HLA analysis.

Peripheral blood CD8+ and CD4+ T cells from healthy donors, Susac syndrome patients and multiple sclerosis patients were profiled using high-throughput TCR beta sequencing. Multiple sclerosis controls were treatment-naive patients with stable or active relapsing-remitting disease fulfilling revised McDonald criteria. Bulk CD8+ and CD4+ T cells were purified by magnetic negative isolation, whereas CD8+ TEMRA cells were enriched by FACS. Blood was drawn into EDTA tubes, processed within 24 hours, and PBMCs were isolated by density gradient centrifugation. PBMCs intended for TCR sequencing were cryopreserved in liquid nitrogen and thawed later in a water bath at 37 degrees C. The sorted or isolated CD4+, CD8+ and CD8+ TEMRA cells reached a purity of at least 90%.

The rearrangement combines TRBV12-3 or TRBV12-4 with TRBJ1-5, with 7 bases matching TRBD1. The origin of this receptor is a human donor with multiple sclerosis. What was sequenced was CD8+ T cells from PBMCs. The CDR3 region has the sequence CASKLDRADQPQHF. The sequence in DNA is TGTGCCAGCAAACTAGACAGGGCCGATCAGCCCCAGCATTTT.